This is a list of T cell receptor beta chains from one sample in a study of T cell repertoires in cytomegalovirus infection. Their recognized antigens are unknown. Via MiXCR, TCRdb re-called the reads, giving one row per CDR3 protein. The table includes more than 90,000 distinct CDR3 sequences, 10% detected once. Sequences were obtained from PBMCs, sequenced either directly or after in vitro stimulation (not recorded which). The source of these receptors is a human donor in good health (CMV status not recorded). Some clones in this sample may be carry-over from other donors' samples. CDR3s include the opening cysteine and the closing phenylalanine or tryptophan. Each record gives: D gene, J gene, clone size, V gene, CDR3 protein, CDR3 DNA. The D gene is left open where the match is weak. Clone size is stated in some rows and not others, as once, few, many or a class when expanded.

- TRBJ2-5 - TRBV6-2/TRBV6-3 CASSPDWKARKTQYF TGTGCCAGCAGTCCGGACTGGAAAGCCCGGAAGACCCAGTACTTC
TRBD2 TRBJ2-1 - TRBV20-1 CSARGGGSVSSYNEQFF TGCAGTGCTAGAGGTGGCGGGAGTGTATCGTCCTACAATGAGCAGTTCTTC
- TRBJ1-4 many TRBV7-2 CASSLAPTGNEKLFF TGTGCCAGCAGCTTAGCGCCGACAGGAAATGAAAAACTGTTTTTT
TRBD2 TRBJ2-3 many TRBV7-2 CASSLVVRGAGGGTDTQYF TGTGCCAGCAGCTTAGTGGTGCGGGGAGCGGGAGGCGGCACAGATACGCAGTATTTT
- TRBJ1-1 many TRBV7-2 CASRWGAANTEAFF TGTGCCAGCAGGTGGGGGGCGGCTAACACTGAAGCTTTCTTT
TRBD2 TRBJ2-7 - TRBV13 CASSYGGWWERELLREQYF TGTGCCAGCAGCTATGGGGGATGGTGGGAGCGGGAACTCCTACGGGAGCAGTACTTC
- TRBJ2-3 - TRBV20-1 CSARPRVLRDAADTQYF TGCAGTGCTAGACCCCGGGTCCTGCGGGATGCGGCAGATACGCAGTATTTT
TRBD2 TRBJ2-2 many TRBV7-2 CASSFRTSGFANTGELFF TGTGCCAGCAGCTTCCGGACTAGCGGATTCGCGAACACCGGGGAGCTGTTTTTT
TRBD2 TRBJ2-1 many TRBV12-3/TRBV12-4 CASSGRALNEQFF TGTGCCAGCAGCGGGAGGGCGCTCAATGAGCAGTTCTTC
TRBD2 TRBJ2-3 - TRBV6-2/TRBV6-3 CASSGGGRDTQYF TGTGCCAGCAGTGGGGGAGGGAGAGATACGCAGTATTTT
- TRBJ2-5 few TRBV7-2 CASGFFSETQYF TGTGCCAGCGGTTTCTTCTCAGAGACCCAGTACTTC
- TRBJ2-2 many TRBV7-8 CASSLRTAGPNTGELFF TGTGCCAGCAGCCTAAGAACAGCGGGTCCGAACACCGGGGAGCTGTTTTTT
- TRBJ2-2 few TRBV9 CASSVGLSRDGELFF TGTGCCAGCAGCGTAGGACTGTCGAGGGACGGGGAGCTGTTTTTT
TRBD2 TRBJ2-1 - TRBV20-1 CSARSSGMEQFF TGCAGTGCTAGATCTAGCGGGATGGAGCAGTTCTTC
- TRBJ1-1 few TRBV30 CASQGDGEAFF TGTGCCTCCCAAGGGGACGGTGAAGCTTTCTTT
- TRBJ2-3 many TRBV4-3 CASSPGGRSDTQYF TGCGCCAGCAGCCCGGGGGGCAGGTCAGATACGCAGTATTTT
- TRBJ1-4 - TRBV20-1 CSGKGFRGNEKLFF TGCAGTGGAAAGGGTTTTCGGGGTAATGAAAAACTGTTTTTT
- TRBJ2-3 - TRBV7-2 CASSSPSSVRTDTQYF TGTGCCAGCAGCTCGCCCTCTTCCGTTAGGACAGATACGCAGTATTTT
- TRBJ2-5 - TRBV7-6 CASSLVSPQETQYF TGTGCCAGCAGCTTAGTAAGCCCCCAAGAGACCCAGTACTTC
- TRBJ2-1 many TRBV5-1 CASSLGGSSNEQFF TGCGCCAGCAGCTTGGGAGGTAGCAGCAATGAGCAGTTCTTC
TRBD2 TRBJ2-4 few TRBV7-8 CASSFPGSGGNIQYF TGTGCCAGCAGCTTCCCCGGGAGCGGGGGGAACATTCAGTACTTC
- TRBJ2-4 many TRBV7-8 CASSLGGGREGFRNIQYF TGTGCCAGCAGCTTAGGGGGGGGCAGGGAGGGATTCAGGAACATTCAGTACTTC
TRBD1 TRBJ1-4 - TRBV27 CASSSWTGSAEKLFF TGTGCCAGCAGTTCATGGACAGGGTCGGCTGAAAAACTGTTTTTT
- TRBJ1-1 many TRBV7-3 CASSGGRNTEAFF TGTGCCAGCAGCGGGGGAAGGAACACTGAAGCTTTCTTT
TRBD2 TRBJ2-7 - TRBV7-6 CASSSEKLLAAGPYEQYF TGTGCCAGCAGCTCGGAGAAGCTCCTAGCGGCAGGCCCCTACGAGCAGTACTTC
- TRBJ2-3 - TRBV2 CASDAGLSNTQYF TGTGCCAGCGATGCCGGCCTCAGTAATACGCAGTATTTT
- TRBJ2-3 few TRBV6-1 CASSFIDTQYF TGTGCCAGCAGTTTTATAGATACGCAGTATTTT
- TRBJ2-7 many TRBV7-2 CASSPAVEQYF TGTGCCAGCAGCCCGGCAGTCGAGCAGTACTTC
- TRBJ2-1 - TRBV11-2 CASSSSGGGRAEYEQFF TGTGCCAGCAGCTCATCAGGGGGCGGGAGGGCTGAGTATGAGCAGTTCTTC
- TRBJ2-7 many TRBV28 CASSLSGYEQYF TGTGCCAGCAGTTTATCCGGGTACGAGCAGTACTTC
TRBD2 TRBJ2-1 many TRBV20-1 CSASKASGSGSIYNEQFF TGCAGTGCTAGTAAGGCTAGCGGGAGTGGGTCAATCTACAATGAGCAGTTCTTC
TRBD2 TRBJ2-2 many TRBV20-1 CSASLGLVANTGELFF TGCAGTGCTTCGCTAGGACTAGTCGCGAACACCGGGGAGCTGTTTTTT
TRBD1 TRBJ1-2 many TRBV4-1 CASSHAFGQGRYGYTF TGCGCCAGCAGCCACGCATTCGGACAGGGGCGCTATGGCTACACCTTC
- TRBJ2-1 - TRBV5-1 CASSSGGIAEQFF TGCGCCAGCAGCTCGGGGGGCATCGCTGAGCAGTTCTTC
- TRBJ2-3 - TRBV4-2 CASSQDLGREQYF TGTGCCAGCAGCCAAGATCTCGGACGGGAGCAGTATTTT